This entry features one T cell receptor beta chain sequence. Its specificity is not known. cDNA synthesis used the whole RNA isolate, giving expressed TCRB sequences. There were 3 million to 4 million reads on average in the naive, central memory and regulatory T cell samples. Profiled with immunoSEQ multiplex PCR; TCRdb holds only in-frame clones, not every one. The data show 600,000 or so clones, around an eighth seen once. The data derive from a study of beta chain features in type 1 diabetes. Broader study findings: Among patients with Type 1 diabetes, TCRB CDR3s were moderately but significantly shorter in every one of the four CD4+ subsets. Among patients, naive, central memory and Treg TCRB repertoires appeared more similar than among healthy donors. VDJ junctions sequenced from type 1 diabetes patients showed fewer insertions and more deletions.

Sequencing input: naive CD4+ T cells from blood. The clonotype originates from a man aged 18-30 years with type 1 diabetes.

CDR3 bases: TGTGCCAGCAGCTTAGGGGGTCAGGGGCAAGAGACCCAGTACTTC. This gives the protein CASSLGGQGQETQYF. The rearrangement links TRBV7-2 to TRBJ2-5, with D possibly matching TRBD1 (6 bases). The ends were cut back, 1 base at V and 2 bases at J, with 11 bases in the middle. The CDR3 totals 15 residues. Looked up from germline, CDR1 is SGHTA and CDR2 is FQGNSA.